The rows below give T cell receptor beta chains drawn from one sample of a study of T cell changes during pregnancy in multiple sclerosis. The table came from immunoSEQ multiplex PCR; TCRdb's copy has only in-frame clones and leaves some out. The table has tens of thousands of clones, 92% seen once. Here the sequenced sample was peripheral blood, taken in the first trimester of pregnancy. These receptors all stem from a female donor with multiple sclerosis, enrolled in a pregnancy study. CDR3s include the opening cysteine and the closing phenylalanine or tryptophan. Each record gives: CDR3 DNA, CDR3 protein, clone size, V gene, D gene, J gene. A D gene is named only where the DNA matches it firmly. Part of the rows lack a size; the others show once, few, many or a class for expanded clones.

CDR3 DNA: TGTGCCAGCAGCCCCATCCTAGCGGGTGCCAGCTCCTACGAGCAGTACTTC
CDR3 protein: CASSPILAGASSYEQYF
clone size: NA
V gene: TRBV11-3
D gene: TRBD2
J gene: TRBJ2-7

CDR3 DNA: TGCAGCTTGGGGGGCTACGAGCAGTACTTC
CDR3 protein: CSLGGYEQYF
clone size: NA
V gene: TRBV20-1
D gene: NA
J gene: TRBJ2-7

CDR3 DNA: TGTGCCACATGCAGGGTGAGGAACACTGAAGCTTTCTTT
CDR3 protein: CATCRVRNTEAFF
clone size: NA
V gene: TRBV10-3
D gene: NA
J gene: TRBJ1-1

CDR3 DNA: TGTGCCAGCAGCGCTACCGGGACAGGGCCCTATGGCTACACCTTC
CDR3 protein: CASSATGTGPYGYTF
clone size: NA
V gene: TRBV7-2
D gene: TRBD1
J gene: TRBJ1-2

CDR3 DNA: TGTGCCAGCAGCCAAGTGAGCGGATCCTACGAGCAGTACTTC
CDR3 protein: CASSQVSGSYEQYF
clone size: NA
V gene: TRBV14
D gene: NA
J gene: TRBJ2-7

CDR3 DNA: TGTGCCAGCAGCGTAGATCCAGGGGGCGCGGTCCCCGATACGCAGTATTTT
CDR3 protein: CASSVDPGGAVPDTQYF
clone size: NA
V gene: TRBV9
D gene: TRBD1
J gene: TRBJ2-3

CDR3 DNA: TGTGCCAGCAGCGGGCGACTAGCGGGTAGCACAGATACGCAGTATTTT
CDR3 protein: CASSGRLAGSTDTQYF
clone size: NA
V gene: TRBV5-4
D gene: TRBD2
J gene: TRBJ2-3

CDR3 DNA: TGCGCCAGCAATGCGGGAGGCATCACCCAGTTCTTC
CDR3 protein: CASNAGGITQFF
clone size: NA
V gene: TRBV5-1
D gene: TRBD2
J gene: TRBJ2-1

CDR3 DNA: TGTGCCACCGAGGCGGGCAGCCGCTATAATTCACCCCTCCACTTT
CDR3 protein: CATEAGSRYNSPLHF
clone size: NA
V gene: TRBV25-1
D gene: NA
J gene: TRBJ1-6

CDR3 DNA: TGTGCCAGCGGAGGACTAGCGGGAGCGGTCCCTCAGCAGTACTTC
CDR3 protein: CASGGLAGAVPQQYF
clone size: NA
V gene: TRBV28
D gene: TRBD2
J gene: TRBJ2-7

CDR3 DNA: TGTGCCAGCAGCTTGACCGGGACTAGCGGGAGTGGTGAGCAGTTCTTC
CDR3 protein: CASSLTGTSGSGEQFF
clone size: NA
V gene: TRBV7-3
D gene: TRBD2
J gene: TRBJ2-1

CDR3 DNA: TGTGCCAGCAGTCCCTACTTTGGTCAGGGGATCGAGCAGTACTTC
CDR3 protein: CASSPYFGQGIEQYF
clone size: once
V gene: TRBV27
D gene: NA
J gene: TRBJ2-7

CDR3 DNA: TGCGCCAGCAGCCTCTCTCACGGGGACAGGGGTCACGAGCAGTACTTC
CDR3 protein: CASSLSHGDRGHEQYF
clone size: NA
V gene: TRBV4-1
D gene: TRBD1
J gene: TRBJ2-7

CDR3 DNA: TGTGCCAGCAGGGACAGGGAGGGCACTGAAGCTTTCTTT
CDR3 protein: CASRDREGTEAFF
clone size: NA
V gene: TRBV6-4
D gene: TRBD1
J gene: TRBJ1-1

CDR3 DNA: TGTGCCAGCAGATTGACAGGGGTGGGCGCCTACAATGAGCAGTTCTTC
CDR3 protein: CASRLTGVGAYNEQFF
clone size: NA
V gene: TRBV28
D gene: TRBD1
J gene: TRBJ2-1

CDR3 DNA: TGTGCCAGCTCTCCGACAGCGAACACTGAAGCTTTCTTT
CDR3 protein: CASSPTANTEAFF
clone size: once
V gene: TRBV18
D gene: NA
J gene: TRBJ1-1

CDR3 DNA: TGTGCCAGCAGTTACCCCATGCAGTTCAGCTATGGCTACACCTTC
CDR3 protein: CASSYPMQFSYGYTF
clone size: NA
V gene: TRBV6-6
D gene: NA
J gene: TRBJ1-2

CDR3 DNA: TGTGCCAGCAGCCAAATCGGAGTAGACGAGCAGTACTTC
CDR3 protein: CASSQIGVDEQYF
clone size: NA
V gene: TRBV4-2
D gene: NA
J gene: TRBJ2-7

CDR3 DNA: TGTGCCAGCAGTGAATCCTTGACAGGGGGAGAAGAAAAACTGTTTTTT
CDR3 protein: CASSESLTGGEEKLFF
clone size: few
V gene: TRBV25-1
D gene: TRBD1
J gene: TRBJ1-4

CDR3 DNA: TGTGCCAGCAGTGGGAGTTTCCATAGTGCAACTAATGAAAAACTGTTTTTT
CDR3 protein: CASSGSFHSATNEKLFF
clone size: NA
V gene: TRBV6-1
D gene: NA
J gene: TRBJ1-4

CDR3 DNA: TGTGCTAGCAGCCCTTCGACCCAGGGATTGGAGACCCAGTACTTC
CDR3 protein: CASSPSTQGLETQYF
clone size: once
V gene: TRBV7-7
D gene: NA
J gene: TRBJ2-5

CDR3 DNA: TGTGCCATCAGTGAGACACAGCTAACGGGAGGTAACAATGAGCAGTTCTTC
CDR3 protein: CAISETQLTGGNNEQFF
clone size: NA
V gene: TRBV10-3
D gene: TRBD2
J gene: TRBJ2-1

CDR3 DNA: TGTGCCAGCAGACCCGGACTCCAAGGTGAGCAGTTCTTC
CDR3 protein: CASRPGLQGEQFF
clone size: NA
V gene: TRBV28
D gene: NA
J gene: TRBJ2-1